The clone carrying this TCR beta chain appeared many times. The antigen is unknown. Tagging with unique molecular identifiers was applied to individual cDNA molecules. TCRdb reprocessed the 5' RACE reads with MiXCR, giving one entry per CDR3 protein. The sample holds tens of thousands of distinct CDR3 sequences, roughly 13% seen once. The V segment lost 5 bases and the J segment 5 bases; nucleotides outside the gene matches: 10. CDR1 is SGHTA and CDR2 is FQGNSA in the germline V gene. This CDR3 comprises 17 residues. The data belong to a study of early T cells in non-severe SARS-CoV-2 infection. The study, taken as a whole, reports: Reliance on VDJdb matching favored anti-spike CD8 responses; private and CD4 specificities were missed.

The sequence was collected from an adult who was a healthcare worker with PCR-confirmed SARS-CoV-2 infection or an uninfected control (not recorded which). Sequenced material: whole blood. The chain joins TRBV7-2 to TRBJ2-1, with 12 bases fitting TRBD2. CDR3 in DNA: TGTGCCAGCAGCCTACGGGGGCGGACTAGCGGGAACAATGAGCAGTTCTTC. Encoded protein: CASSLRGRTSGNNEQFF.